These 12 T cell receptor beta chains were sequenced from one sample in a study of T cells in Graves' hyperthyroidism and ophthalmopathy. Regions amplified from RNA transcripts were the TCR beta CDR3 regions. A first-round RT-PCR of the TCR CDR3 used the HTBI primer set. From the multiplex PCR reads, TCRdb called clonotypes with MiXCR, one entry per CDR3 protein. The sample carries roughly 500,000 distinct CDR3 sequences, roughly 46% recorded once. The sequenced sample was peripheral blood or thyroid tissue (not recorded which). The receptors here all came from an adult woman with Graves' disease, either hyperthyroidism or ophthalmopathy (not recorded which).

This chain connects TRBV20-1 to TRBJ2-6; weak D call: TRBD2 (6 bases). Germline loops: CDR1 DFQATT, CDR2 SNEGSKA (reference sequence). This CDR3 is 14 amino acids long. V gave up 6 bases and J gave up 0 bases, with 9 bases separating them. The CDR3 is CSAAGPSGANVLTF. CDR3 DNA: TGCAGTGCCGCGGGACCCTCTGGGGCCAACGTCCTGACTTTC.

V and J are TRBV29-1 and TRBJ1-2, with unresolved D. CDR3 length equals 10 residues. Germline V CDR1 and CDR2: SQVTM, ANQGSEA. The V end was cut by 7 bases, the J end by 8 bases, with 11 bases between. The CDR3 region is CSAGSWGYTF. The CDR3, as DNA: TGCAGCGCGGGGAGCTGGGGCTACACCTTC.

This clonotype turned up a few times. V is TRBV10-3 and J is TRBJ2-2, with D unclear. In germline, CDR1 is ENHRY, CDR2 SYGVKD. Trimming left V 2 bases short and J 5 bases short, with 9 bases between. CDR3 size: 14 residues. The CDR3: CAISETGTTGELFF. CDR3 nucleotide sequence: TGTGCCATCAGTGAGACTGGAACTACCGGGGAGCTGTTTTTT.

The chain uses TRBV2 and TRBJ2-5; D is unresolved. Germline V CDR1 and CDR2: SNHLY, FYNNEI. The CDR3 consists of 14 residues. The V end lost 7 bases, the J end lost 3 bases, and 15 bases lay between the germline ends. The CDR3 is CASTREYPKETQYF. In DNA form, the CDR3 reads TGTGCCAGCACGCGAGAGTACCCGAAAGAGACCCAGTACTTC. The full variable domain, in which reference TRBV2 and TRBJ2-5 provide the parts outside the CDR3, is EPEVTQTPSHQVTQMGQEVILRCVPISNHLYFYWYRQILGQKVEFLVSFYNNEISEKSEIFDDQFSVERPDGSNFTLKIRSTKLEDSAMYFCASTREYPKETQYFGPGTRLLVL.

This clonotype was detected a few times. The chain employs TRBV7-2 and TRBJ1-3, with D possibly being TRBD1 (5 bases). The CDR3 is 12 residues long. V was trimmed by 2 bases and J by 11 bases, leaving 10 bases between them. Germline loops: CDR1 SGHTA, CDR2 FQGNSA. The CDR3 protein is CASSLRDFAIYF. CDR3 sequence (DNA): TGTGCCAGCAGCTTACGGGACTTCGCCATATATTTT.

On this clonotype itself: Given a much more abundant clone one base away, this may be a read error. The chain joins TRBV7-2 to TRBJ2-7, with TRBD1 matching over 8 bases. Germline V gene data show CDR1 as SGHTA and CDR2 as FQGNSA. After removal of 5 bases from V and 2 bases from J, the junction contained 11 bases not matched to a gene. CDR3 length equals 16 residues. CDR3 nucleotide sequence: TGTGCCAGCAGCCCATTCTCGGGACAGGCCACCTACGAGCAGTACTTC. It encodes CASSPFSGQATYEQYF. The full variable domain, its missing parts supplied by reference TRBV7-2 and TRBJ2-7, is GAGVSQSPSNKVTEKGKDVELRCDPISGHTALYWYRQSLGQGLEFLIYFQGNSAPDKSGLPSDRFSAERTGGSVSTLTIQRTQQEDSAVYLCASSPFSGQATYEQYFGPGTRLTVT.

The J gene is TRBJ1-1, the V gene TRBV7-9, with TRBD1 identical over 7 bases. V dropped 5 bases and J dropped 5; count of bases not matched to a gene: 14. The length of the CDR3 is 16 residues. Germline V gene lookup returns CDR1 SEHNR and CDR2 FQNEAQ (reference sequence). The CDR3 region has the DNA TGTGCCAGCAGCCAAAACAGGGCTAGGGGGCAGACTGAAGCTTTCTTT. It specifies CASSQNRARGQTEAFF.

This sequence joins TRBV7-9 and TRBJ2-1; possible D gene TRBD2, 6 bases. CDR1 is SEHNR and CDR2 is FQNEAQ in the germline V gene (reference sequence). This CDR3 is built from 14 residues. Trimming removed 1 base from V and 2 bases from J, with 6 bases in between. CDR3 DNA sequence: TGTGCCAGCAGCTTAGAGCGGGCCTACAATGAGCAGTTCTTC. Translating it yields CASSLERAYNEQFF.

The chain employs TRBV3-1 and TRBJ2-2; 7 nucleotides match TRBD2. Germline V gene sequence: CDR1 LGHDT, CDR2 YNNKEL (reference sequence). The CDR3 is made up of 15 amino acids. With V trimmed by 8 bases and J by 5 bases, 11 bases remained unmatched. The DNA of the CDR3 is TGTGCCAGCCGAGACCTGGGAGGGCCAACCGGGGAGCTGTTTTTT. Protein sequence: CASRDLGGPTGELFF.

This clonotype was seen repeatedly, ten times or more. Germline is not matched at one junction end, which may reflect a read error. The rearrangement uses TRBV4-1 and TRBJ2-7; 10 bases map to TRBD2. From germline, CDR1 is MGHRA and CDR2 YSYEKL. This CDR3 has 13 amino acids. As DNA, the CDR3 is TGCGCCAGCAGCCAAGGCCGAGGAGGGACTAGCGTTTTC. Amino acids: CASSQGRGGTSVF.

With respect to this clonotype: A much more abundant neighbour one base away suggests this may be a read error. The genes are TRBV6-6 and TRBJ1-2; D unclear. The CDR3 loop spans 14 amino acids. Germline V gene lookup returns CDR1 MNHNY and CDR2 SVGAGI (reference sequence). The CDR3 is CASSFTVDTYGHTF. CDR3 in DNA: TGTGCCAGCAGCTTCACGGTCGACACCTATGGCCACACCTTC.

The V and J genes are TRBV7-9 and TRBJ2-7; 12 bases line up with TRBD2. Germline trimming cut 5 bases from V and 2 bases from J; bases unmatched to any gene: 4. The CDR3 consists of 15 residues. The germline V gene has CDR1 SEHNR and CDR2 FQNEAQ (reference sequence). The CDR3 is CASSVGTSGPYEQYF. Written as DNA, the CDR3 is TGTGCCAGCAGCGTCGGGACTAGCGGGCCCTACGAGCAGTACTTC.